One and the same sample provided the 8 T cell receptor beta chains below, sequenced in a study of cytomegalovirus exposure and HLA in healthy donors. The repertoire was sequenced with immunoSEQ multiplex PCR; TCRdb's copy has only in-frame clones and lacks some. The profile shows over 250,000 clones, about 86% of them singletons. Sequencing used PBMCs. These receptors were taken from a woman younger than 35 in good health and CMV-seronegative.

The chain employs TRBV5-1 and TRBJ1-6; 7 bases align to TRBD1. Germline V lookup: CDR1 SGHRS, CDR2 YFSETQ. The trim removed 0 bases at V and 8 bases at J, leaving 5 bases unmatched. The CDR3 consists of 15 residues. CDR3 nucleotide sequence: TGCGCCAGCAGCTTGGCCACAGGGGTACATTCACCCCTCCACTTT. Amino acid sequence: CASSLATGVHSPLHF.

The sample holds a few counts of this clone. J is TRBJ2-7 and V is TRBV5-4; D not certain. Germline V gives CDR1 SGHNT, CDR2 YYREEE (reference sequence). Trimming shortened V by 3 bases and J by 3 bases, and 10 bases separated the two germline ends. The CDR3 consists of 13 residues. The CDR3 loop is CASSSTESYEQYF. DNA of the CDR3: TGTGCCAGCAGCTCGACGGAGAGCTACGAGCAGTACTTC.

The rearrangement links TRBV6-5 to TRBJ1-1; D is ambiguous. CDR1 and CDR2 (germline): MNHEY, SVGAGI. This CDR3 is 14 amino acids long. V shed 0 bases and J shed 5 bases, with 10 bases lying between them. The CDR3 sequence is CASSYSAGGTEAFF. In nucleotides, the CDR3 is TGTGCCAGCAGTTACTCGGCGGGTGGGACTGAAGCTTTCTTT.

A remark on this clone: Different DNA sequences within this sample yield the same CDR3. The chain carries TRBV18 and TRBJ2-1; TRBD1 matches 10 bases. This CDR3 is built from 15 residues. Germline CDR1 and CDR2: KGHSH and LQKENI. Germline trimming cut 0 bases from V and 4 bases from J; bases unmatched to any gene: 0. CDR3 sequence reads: CASSPPGQGYNEQFF. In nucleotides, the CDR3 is TGTGCCAGCTCACCACCGGGACAGGGGTACAATGAGCAGTTCTTC.

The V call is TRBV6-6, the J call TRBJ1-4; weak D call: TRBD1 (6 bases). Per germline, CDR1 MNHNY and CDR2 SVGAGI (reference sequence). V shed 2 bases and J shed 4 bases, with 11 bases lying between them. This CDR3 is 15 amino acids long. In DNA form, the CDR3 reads TGTGCCAGCAGTTACCGACAGGCTCATAATGAAAAACTGTTTTTT. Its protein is CASSYRQAHNEKLFF.

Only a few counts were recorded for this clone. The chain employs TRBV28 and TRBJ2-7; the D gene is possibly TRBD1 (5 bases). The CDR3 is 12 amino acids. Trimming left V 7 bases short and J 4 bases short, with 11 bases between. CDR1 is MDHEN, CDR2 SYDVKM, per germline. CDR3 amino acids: CASTPQGYEQYF. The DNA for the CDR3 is TGTGCCAGCACCCCTCAGGGTTACGAGCAGTACTTC.

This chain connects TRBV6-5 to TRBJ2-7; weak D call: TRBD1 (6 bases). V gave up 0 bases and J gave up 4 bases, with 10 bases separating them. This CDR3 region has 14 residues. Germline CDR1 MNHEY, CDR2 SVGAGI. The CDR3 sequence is CASSYSGTRYEQYF. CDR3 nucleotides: TGTGCCAGCAGTTACTCGGGGACACGGTACGAGCAGTACTTC.

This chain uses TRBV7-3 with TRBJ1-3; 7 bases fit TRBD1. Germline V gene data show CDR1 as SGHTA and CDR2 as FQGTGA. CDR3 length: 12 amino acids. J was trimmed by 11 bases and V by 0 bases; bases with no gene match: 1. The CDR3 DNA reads TGTGCCAGCAGCTTAACTACAGGGGCCATATATTTT. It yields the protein CASSLTTGAIYF.